Presented here are 8 T cell receptor beta chains from one specimen sequenced in a study of blood T cell repertoires in COVID-19. The protocol was immunoSEQ multiplex PCR, while the TCRdb copy is restricted to in-frame clones and leaves out a portion. The sample holds 250,000 to 300,000 clones, 88% seen once. Sample: peripheral blood. The source of these receptors is a woman under 40 who had recovered from COVID-19.

Turning to this clone: The junction departs from the called germline gene at one end, perhaps through a read error. The chain joins TRBV6-4 to TRBJ2-3, with TRBD2 identical over 8 bases. Germline assignment: CDR1 MRHNA and CDR2 SNTAGT. The CDR3 has 14 amino acids. The CDR3 spells CASNDGGAGDTQYF. The CDR3 nucleotides read TGTGCCAGCAATGACGGGGGGGCTGGAGATACGCAGTATTTT.

Turning to this clone: The identical CDR3 is also encoded by other nucleotide sequences in the sample. The chain employs TRBV7-2 and TRBJ2-7, with 9 bases fitting TRBD1. CDR1 and CDR2 (germline): SGHTA, FQGNSA. The CDR3 length is 15 residues. Trimming took 4 bases from V and 4 from J; bases not matched to a gene: 8. CDR3 in DNA: TGTGCCAGCAGCTCTAGAACAGGGGGCGAATACGAGCAGTACTTC. Encoded protein: CASSSRTGGEYEQYF. Full variable domain (rest looked up from reference TRBV7-2 and TRBJ2-7): GAGVSQSPSNKVTEKGKDVELRCDPISGHTALYWYRQSLGQGLEFLIYFQGNSAPDKSGLPSDRFSAERTGGSVSTLTIQRTQQEDSAVYLCASSSRTGGEYEQYFGPGTRLTVT.

This clone has only one observation. V gene TRBV20-1 combines with J gene TRBJ2-7; possible D gene TRBD2, 6 bases. From germline, CDR1 is DFQATT and CDR2 SNEGSKA (reference sequence). The CDR3 has 11 residues. The germline V and J ends were trimmed by 6 bases and 3 bases, with 9 bases remaining between them. CDR3 in DNA: TGCAGTGCGCGCGGGGTCTACGAGCAGTACTTC. It codes for CSARGVYEQYF.

The chain uses TRBV6-5 and TRBJ1-2; D call uncertain. The ends were cut back, 4 bases at V and 0 bases at J, with 9 bases in the middle. From germline, CDR1 is MNHEY and CDR2 SVGAGI. The CDR3 sequence is 14 residues long. The CDR3 here is CASSLIQTNYGYTF. Written as DNA, the CDR3 is TGTGCCAGCAGTTTGATTCAGACTAACTATGGCTACACCTTC.

This chain connects TRBV4-1 to TRBJ2-5; 7 positions match TRBD2. After removal of 4 bases from V and 4 bases from J, the junction contained 21 bases not matched to a gene. The CDR3 is 19 amino acids. Germline V lookup: CDR1 MGHRA, CDR2 YSYEKL. This CDR3 reads CASSLLSASWAAGPETQYF. For the CDR3, the DNA is TGCGCCAGCAGCCTTCTCAGCGCCAGTTGGGCAGCGGGGCCAGAGACCCAGTACTTC.

This rearrangement joins TRBV2 to TRBJ1-3, with TRBD1 matching 8 bases. V dropped 6 bases and J dropped 3; count of bases not matched to a gene: 4. The CDR3 extends over 14 amino acids. Germline values: CDR1 SNHLY, CDR2 FYNNEI. The CDR3 reads CASRDRDFGNTIYF. The CDR3 region has the DNA TGTGCCAGCAGGGACAGGGACTTTGGAAACACCATATATTTT.

This clone was picked up one time. The chain recombines TRBV5-5 with TRBJ1-5; D ambiguous. Trimming left V 0 bases short and J 1 base short, with 5 bases between. Germline lookup yields CDR1 SGHKS and CDR2 YYEKEE (reference sequence). The CDR3 runs to 14 residues. CDR3 coding DNA: TGTGCCAGCAGCTTGGGGCAGAGCAATCAGCCCCAGCATTTT. Translation gives CASSLGQSNQPQHF.

In this sample, this clone turned up once. The V gene is TRBV7-2, the J gene TRBJ2-3; 10 nucleotides align to TRBD2. Trimming cost V 4 bases and J 3 bases; bases outside gene matches: 7. CDR3 size: 16 residues. Germline loops: CDR1 SGHTA, CDR2 FQGNSA. The CDR3: CASSYKAGGLTDTQYF. The CDR3 DNA reads as TGTGCCAGCAGCTATAAAGCGGGGGGGCTAACAGATACGCAGTATTTT.